This TCR beta chain was identified during a study of metastatic and nonmetastatic thyroid tumors. Background on the study: Across blood and tumor or nodule tissue, repertoires from malignant and benign thyroid patients were compared with one another.

Many counts were recorded for this clone. TCRdb re-processed the PCR reads through MiXCR. Among almost 8,500 clones, 44% were seen once, and the ten largest hold 25% to 35%. The V gene end was trimmed by 4 bases and the J gene end by 5 bases; junction bases not matched to a gene: 5. The CDR3 is made up of 13 amino acids. Germline lookup yields CDR1 SGDLS and CDR2 YYNGEE. Nobody among the patients had been given any treatment before thyroid surgery. What was sequenced was tumor tissue. This receptor was identified in a male donor with papillary thyroid cancer or a benign thyroid nodule (not recorded which). Some clones in this sample may be carry-over from other donors' samples. The chain links TRBV9 to TRBJ1-1; 7 positions agree with TRBD1. CDR3: CASSSQQGTEAFF. In DNA form, the CDR3 reads TGTGCCAGCAGCTCTCAACAGGGGACTGAAGCTTTCTTT. The variable domain in full, with the rest retrieved from reference TRBV9 and TRBJ1-1, is DSGVTQTPKHLITATGQRVTLRCSPRSGDLSVYWYQQSLDQGLQFLIQYYNGEERAKGNILERFSAQQFPDLHSELNLSSLELGDSALYFCASSSQQGTEAFFGQGTRLTVV.